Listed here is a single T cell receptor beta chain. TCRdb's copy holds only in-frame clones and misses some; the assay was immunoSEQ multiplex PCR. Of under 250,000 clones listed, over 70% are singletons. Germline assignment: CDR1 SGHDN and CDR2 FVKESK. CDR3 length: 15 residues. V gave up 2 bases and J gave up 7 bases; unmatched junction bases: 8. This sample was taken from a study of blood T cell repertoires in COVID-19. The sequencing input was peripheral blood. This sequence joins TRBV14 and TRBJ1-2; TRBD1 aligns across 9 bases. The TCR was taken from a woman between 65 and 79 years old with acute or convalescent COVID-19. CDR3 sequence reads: CASSQPGQGRGGYTF. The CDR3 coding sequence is TGTGCCAGCAGCCAACCGGGACAGGGTCGAGGTGGCTACACCTTC. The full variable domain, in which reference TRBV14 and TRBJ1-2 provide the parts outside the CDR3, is EAGVTQFPSHSVIEKGQTVTLRCDPISGHDNLYWYRRVMGKEIKFLLHFVKESKQDESGMPNNRFLAERTGGTYSTLKVQPAELEDSGVYFCASSQPGQGRGGYTFGSGTRLTVV.